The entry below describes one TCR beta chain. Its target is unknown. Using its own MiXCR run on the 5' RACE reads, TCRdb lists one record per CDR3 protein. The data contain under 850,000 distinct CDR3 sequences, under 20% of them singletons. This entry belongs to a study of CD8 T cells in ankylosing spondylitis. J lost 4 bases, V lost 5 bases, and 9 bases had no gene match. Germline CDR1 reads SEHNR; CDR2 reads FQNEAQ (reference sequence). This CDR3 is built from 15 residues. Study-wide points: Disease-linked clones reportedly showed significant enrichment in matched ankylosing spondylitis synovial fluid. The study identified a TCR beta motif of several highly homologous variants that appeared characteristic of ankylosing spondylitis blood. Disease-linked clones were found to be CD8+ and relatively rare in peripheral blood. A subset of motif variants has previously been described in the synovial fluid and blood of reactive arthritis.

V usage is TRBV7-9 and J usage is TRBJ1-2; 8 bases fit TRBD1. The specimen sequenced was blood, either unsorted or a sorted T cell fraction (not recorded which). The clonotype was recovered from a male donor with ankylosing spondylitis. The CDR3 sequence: CASSLGQGGPYGYTF. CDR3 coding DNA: TGTGCCAGCAGCCTCGGACAGGGTGGGCCCTATGGCTACACCTTC. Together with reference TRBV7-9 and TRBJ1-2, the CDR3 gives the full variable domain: DTGVSQNPRHKITKRGQNVTFRCDPISEHNRLYWYRQTLGQGPEFLTYFQNEAQLEKSRLLSDRFSAERPKGSFSTLEIQRTEQGDSAMYLCASSLGQGGPYGYTFGSGTRLTVV.